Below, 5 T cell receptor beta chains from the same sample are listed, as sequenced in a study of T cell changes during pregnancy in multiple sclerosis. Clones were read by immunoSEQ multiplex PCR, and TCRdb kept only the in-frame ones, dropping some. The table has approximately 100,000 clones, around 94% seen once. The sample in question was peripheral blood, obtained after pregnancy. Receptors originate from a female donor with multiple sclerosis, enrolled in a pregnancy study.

CDR3 protein: CASRFDRFNNSPLHF. As DNA, the CDR3 is TGTGCCAGTAGATTCGACAGGTTTAATAATTCACCCCTCCACTTT. This chain uses TRBV19 with TRBJ1-6; TRBD1 is a possible D gene (6 bases). V dropped 6 bases and J dropped 5 bases, with 14 bases sitting between them. CDR1 and CDR2 from the germline V gene are LNHDA and SQIVND (reference sequence). The CDR3 is made up of 15 amino acids.

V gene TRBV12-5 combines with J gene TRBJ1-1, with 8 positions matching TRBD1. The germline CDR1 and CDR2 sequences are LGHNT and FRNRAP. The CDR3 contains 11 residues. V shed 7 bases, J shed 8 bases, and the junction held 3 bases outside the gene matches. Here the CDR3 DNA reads TGTGCTAGTGCCGGGGACAGGGAAGCTTTCTTT. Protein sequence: CASAGDREAFF. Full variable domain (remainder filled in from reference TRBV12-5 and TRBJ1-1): DARVTQTPRHKVTEMGQEVTMRCQPILGHNTVFWYRQTMMQGLELLAYFRNRAPLDDSGMPKDRFSAEMPDATLATLKIQPSEPRDSAVYFCASAGDREAFFGQGTRLTVV.

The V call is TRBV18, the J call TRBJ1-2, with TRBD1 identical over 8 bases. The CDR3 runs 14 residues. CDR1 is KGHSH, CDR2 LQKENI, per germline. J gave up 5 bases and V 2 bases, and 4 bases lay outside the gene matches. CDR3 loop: CASSPIQGAYGYTF. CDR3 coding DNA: TGTGCCAGCTCACCAATTCAGGGGGCGTATGGCTACACCTTC.

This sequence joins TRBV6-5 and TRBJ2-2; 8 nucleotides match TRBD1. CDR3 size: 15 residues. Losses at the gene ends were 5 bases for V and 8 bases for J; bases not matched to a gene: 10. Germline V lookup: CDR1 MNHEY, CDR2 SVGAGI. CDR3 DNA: TGTGCCAGCAGTGCCCGCCGACAGGGGTCTGGGGAGCTGTTTTTT. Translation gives CASSARRQGSGELFF.

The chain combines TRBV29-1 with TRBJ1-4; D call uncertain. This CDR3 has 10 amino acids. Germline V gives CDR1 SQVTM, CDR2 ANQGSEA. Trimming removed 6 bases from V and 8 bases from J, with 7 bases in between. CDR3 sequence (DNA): TGCAGCGTAAGAGCCGAAAAACTGTTTTTT. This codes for CSVRAEKLFF.